These 2 T cell receptor beta chains share one sample of origin, sequenced in a study of long-term antiretroviral therapy in people with HIV. Researchers ran immunoSEQ v3.0 at survey level. Profiled with immunoSEQ multiplex PCR; TCRdb holds only in-frame clones, not every one. The sample includes tens of thousands of clones, around 82% of them seen just once. Sequencing was performed on unsorted PBMCs, taken 0.3 years after starting antiretroviral therapy. The receptors were gathered from a young man with HIV.

The genes are TRBV7-2 and TRBJ2-7; 7 bases are shared with TRBD1. Trimming took 5 bases from V and 0 from J; bases not matched to a gene: 7. CDR1 is SGHTA and CDR2 is FQGNSA in the germline V gene. This CDR3 is built from 15 residues. The CDR3 coding sequence is TGTGCCAGCAGCCCCGTCCGGGACAGCTCCTACGAGCAGTACTTC. It yields the protein CASSPVRDSSYEQYF. Based on the CDR3 plus reference TRBV7-2 and TRBJ2-7, the full variable domain is GAGVSQSPSNKVTEKGKDVELRCDPISGHTALYWYRQSLGQGLEFLIYFQGNSAPDKSGLPSDRFSAERTGGSVSTLTIQRTQQEDSAVYLCASSPVRDSSYEQYFGPGTRLTVT.

The chain carries TRBV18 and TRBJ2-1; 10 nucleotides line up with TRBD1. The CDR3 is 14 residues long. Germline V gene data show CDR1 as KGHSH and CDR2 as LQKENI. V was pared by 6 bases and J by 7 bases, with 6 bases of the junction left unmatched. The CDR3 spells CASSTRDRGNEQFF. Here the CDR3 DNA reads TGTGCCAGCTCCACTCGGGACAGGGGAAATGAGCAGTTCTTC. Complete variable domain (other parts from reference TRBV18 and TRBJ2-1): NAGVMQNPRHLVRRRGQEARLRCSPMKGHSHVYWYRQLPEEGLKFMVYLQKENIIDESGMPKERFSAEFPKEGPSILRIQQVVRGDSAAYFCASSTRDRGNEQFFGPGTRLTVL.